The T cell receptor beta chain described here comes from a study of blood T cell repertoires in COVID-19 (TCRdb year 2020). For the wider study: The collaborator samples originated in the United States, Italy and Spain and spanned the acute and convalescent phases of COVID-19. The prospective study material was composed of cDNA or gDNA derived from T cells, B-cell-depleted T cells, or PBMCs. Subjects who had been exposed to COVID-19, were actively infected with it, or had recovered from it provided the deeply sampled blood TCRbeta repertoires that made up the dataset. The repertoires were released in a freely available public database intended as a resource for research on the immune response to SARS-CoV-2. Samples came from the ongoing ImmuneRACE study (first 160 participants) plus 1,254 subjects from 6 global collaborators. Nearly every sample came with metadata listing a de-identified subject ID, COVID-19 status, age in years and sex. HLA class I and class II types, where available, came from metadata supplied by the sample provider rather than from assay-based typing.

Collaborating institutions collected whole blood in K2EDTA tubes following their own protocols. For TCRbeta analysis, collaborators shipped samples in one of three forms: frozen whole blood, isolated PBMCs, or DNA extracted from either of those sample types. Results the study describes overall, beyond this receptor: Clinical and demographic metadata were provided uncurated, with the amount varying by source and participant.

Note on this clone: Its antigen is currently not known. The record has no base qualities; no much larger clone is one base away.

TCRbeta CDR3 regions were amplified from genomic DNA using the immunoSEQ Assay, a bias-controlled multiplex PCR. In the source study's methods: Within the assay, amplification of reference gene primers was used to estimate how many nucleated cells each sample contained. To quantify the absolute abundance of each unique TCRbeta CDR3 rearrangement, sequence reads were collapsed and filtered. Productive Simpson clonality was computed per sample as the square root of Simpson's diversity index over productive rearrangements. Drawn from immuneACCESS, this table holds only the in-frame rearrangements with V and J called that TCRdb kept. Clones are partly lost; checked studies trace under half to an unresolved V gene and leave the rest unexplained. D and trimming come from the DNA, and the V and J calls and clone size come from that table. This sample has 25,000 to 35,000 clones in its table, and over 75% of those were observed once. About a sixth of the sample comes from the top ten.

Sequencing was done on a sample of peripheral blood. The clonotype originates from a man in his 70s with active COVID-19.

Here the CDR3 is given as CASSESGSYGYTF. The nucleotides read TGCGCCAGCAGTGAGAGCGGGAGCTATGGCTACACCTTC. The chain couples TRBV10-1 to TRBJ1-2; there is no confident call for the D gene. Sequences WNHNN (CDR1) and SYGVQD (CDR2) are obtained from the germline V gene (reference sequence). Trimming at the junction amounts to 2 bases on V and 4 bases on J, and the germline ends lie 8 bases apart. The cysteine opens and the phenylalanine closes a CDR3 of 13 amino acids. The read is trimmed to its CDR3 DNA, 39 bases read in frame from base 1.